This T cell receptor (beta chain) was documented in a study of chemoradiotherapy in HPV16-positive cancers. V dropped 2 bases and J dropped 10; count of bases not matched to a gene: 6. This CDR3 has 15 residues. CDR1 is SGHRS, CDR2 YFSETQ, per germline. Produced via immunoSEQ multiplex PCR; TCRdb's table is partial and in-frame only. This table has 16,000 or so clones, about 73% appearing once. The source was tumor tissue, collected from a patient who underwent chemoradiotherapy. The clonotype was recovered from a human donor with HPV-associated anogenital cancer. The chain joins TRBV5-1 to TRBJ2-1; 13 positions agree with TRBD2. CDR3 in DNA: TGCGCCAGCAGCTTCCTGGGACTAGCGGGACGGGAGCAGTTCTTC. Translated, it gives CASSFLGLAGREQFF.